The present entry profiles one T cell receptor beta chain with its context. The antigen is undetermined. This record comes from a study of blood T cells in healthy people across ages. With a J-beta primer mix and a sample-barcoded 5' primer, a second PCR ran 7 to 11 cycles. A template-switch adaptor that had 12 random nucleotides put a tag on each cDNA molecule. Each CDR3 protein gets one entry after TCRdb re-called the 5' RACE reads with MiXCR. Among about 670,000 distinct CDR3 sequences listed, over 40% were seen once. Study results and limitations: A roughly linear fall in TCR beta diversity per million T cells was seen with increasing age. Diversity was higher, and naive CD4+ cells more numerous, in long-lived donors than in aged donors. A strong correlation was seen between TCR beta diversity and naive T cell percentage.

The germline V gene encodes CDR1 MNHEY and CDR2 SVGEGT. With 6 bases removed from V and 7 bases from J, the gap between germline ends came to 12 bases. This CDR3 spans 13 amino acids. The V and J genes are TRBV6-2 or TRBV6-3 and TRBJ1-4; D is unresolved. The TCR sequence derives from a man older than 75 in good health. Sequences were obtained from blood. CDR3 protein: CASRFGRAEKLFF. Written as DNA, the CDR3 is TGTGCCAGCAGATTCGGACGAGCTGAAAAACTGTTTTTT.